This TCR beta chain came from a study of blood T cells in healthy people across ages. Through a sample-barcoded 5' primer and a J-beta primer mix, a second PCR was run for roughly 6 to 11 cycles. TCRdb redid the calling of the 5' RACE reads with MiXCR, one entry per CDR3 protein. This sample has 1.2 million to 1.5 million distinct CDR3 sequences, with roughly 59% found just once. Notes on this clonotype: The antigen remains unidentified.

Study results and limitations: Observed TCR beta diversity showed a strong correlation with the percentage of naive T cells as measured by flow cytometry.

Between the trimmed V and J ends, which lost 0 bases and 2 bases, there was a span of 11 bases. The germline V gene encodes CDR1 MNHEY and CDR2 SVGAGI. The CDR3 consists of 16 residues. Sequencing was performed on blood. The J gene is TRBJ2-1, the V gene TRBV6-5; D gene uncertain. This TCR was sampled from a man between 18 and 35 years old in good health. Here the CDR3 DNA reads TGTGCCAGCAGTTACTCGACTCAGCTTGCCTACAATGAGCAGTTCTTC. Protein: CASSYSTQLAYNEQFF.